A selection of T cell receptor beta chains follows, all from one sample in a study of CD8+ T cells in alopecia areata. Here immunoSEQ multiplex PCR was the method, and the copy in TCRdb shows in-frame clones only, minus some. The table has about 220,000 clones, under 60% seen once. The sequenced sample was CD4+ T cells sorted from blood, obtained at week 4, from a patient treated with tofacitinib. The receptors originated from a human donor with alopecia areata. The CDR3 runs from the conserved cysteine through the conserved F or W. The D gene is left open where the match is weak. Expanded clones are given a class, and other clones once, few, many or no size at all.

cdr3_aa: CASSERGRNSPLHF
cdr3_nt: TGTGCCAGCAGTGAAAGGGGCAGGAATTCACCCCTCCACTTT
v_call: TRBV6-1
d_call: NA
clone_size: few
j_call: TRBJ1-6

cdr3_aa: CASSFAASKNIQYF
cdr3_nt: TGTGCCAGCAGCTTCGCGGCATCCAAAAACATTCAGTACTTC
v_call: TRBV7-2
d_call: NA
clone_size: few
j_call: TRBJ2-4

cdr3_aa: CASKQGFGNTGELFF
cdr3_nt: TGTGCCAGCAAGCAGGGTTTCGGTAACACCGGGGAGCTGTTTTTT
v_call: TRBV2
d_call: NA
clone_size: few
j_call: TRBJ2-2

cdr3_aa: CASSLVSGKNTEAFF
cdr3_nt: TGTGCCAGCAGCTTAGTGTCAGGGAAGAACACTGAAGCTTTCTTT
v_call: TRBV7-9
d_call: NA
clone_size: many
j_call: TRBJ1-1

cdr3_aa: CSVSGTGWTEAFF
cdr3_nt: TGCAGCGTTTCAGGGACAGGGTGGACTGAAGCTTTCTTT
v_call: TRBV29-1
d_call: TRBD1
clone_size: NA
j_call: TRBJ1-1

cdr3_aa: CASSYLETQYF
cdr3_nt: TGTGCCAGCAGTTACCTGGAGACCCAGTACTTC
v_call: TRBV6-5
d_call: NA
clone_size: NA
j_call: TRBJ2-5

cdr3_aa: CSVGLGANVLTF
cdr3_nt: TGCAGCGTTGGTTTAGGGGCCAACGTCCTGACTTTC
v_call: TRBV29-1
d_call: NA
clone_size: few
j_call: TRBJ2-6

cdr3_aa: CASSLSSGFPYSPLHF
cdr3_nt: TGTGCCAGCAGCTTATCCTCCGGGTTCCCGTATTCACCCCTCCACTTT
v_call: TRBV7-9
d_call: NA
clone_size: NA
j_call: TRBJ1-6

cdr3_aa: CASSSGQSYDGYTF
cdr3_nt: TGTGCCAGCAGCTCGGGACAGAGCTATGACGGCTACACCTTC
v_call: TRBV7-3
d_call: TRBD1
clone_size: few
j_call: TRBJ1-2

cdr3_aa: CSAGRMQAEQYF
cdr3_nt: TGCAGCGCCGGCAGGATGCAGGCCGAGCAGTACTTC
v_call: TRBV29-1
d_call: NA
clone_size: NA
j_call: TRBJ2-7

cdr3_aa: CSATTDPEQFF
cdr3_nt: TGCAGTGCCACCACGGATCCTGAGCAGTTCTTC
v_call: TRBV20-1
d_call: NA
clone_size: NA
j_call: TRBJ2-1

cdr3_aa: CASSPILTAEAFF
cdr3_nt: TGCGCCAGCAGCCCTATCCTGACGGCCGAAGCTTTCTTT
v_call: TRBV5-1
d_call: NA
clone_size: NA
j_call: TRBJ1-1

cdr3_aa: CASSQELAQEQFF
cdr3_nt: TGCGCCAGCAGCCAAGAACTAGCGCAAGAGCAGTTCTTC
v_call: TRBV4-3
d_call: TRBD2
clone_size: few
j_call: TRBJ2-1

cdr3_aa: CASSTSDRGRRNTEAFF
cdr3_nt: TGTGCCAGCAGCACCTCCGACAGGGGGCGAAGGAACACTGAAGCTTTCTTT
v_call: TRBV5-4
d_call: TRBD1
clone_size: NA
j_call: TRBJ1-1

cdr3_aa: CASSEGHTAYEQYF
cdr3_nt: TGTGCCAGCAGTGAAGGCCACACCGCCTACGAGCAGTACTTC
v_call: TRBV2
d_call: NA
clone_size: NA
j_call: TRBJ2-7

cdr3_aa: CASSTTGFTDTQYF
cdr3_nt: TGCGCCAGCAGCACGACAGGGTTCACAGATACGCAGTATTTT
v_call: TRBV5-1
d_call: TRBD1
clone_size: NA
j_call: TRBJ2-3